This is a list of T cell receptor beta chains from one sample in a study of Ad26.COV2.S vaccination and SARS-CoV-2 variants. TCRdb's table, derived via immunoSEQ multiplex PCR, lists solely in-frame clones and lacks some. Of more than 300,000 clones listed, 86% were seen once; the top ten hold around a tenth. This specimen consisted of peripheral blood, obtained in a trial of Ad26.COV2.S vaccine versus placebo. The receptors were gathered from a person between 18 and 60 years old who received the Ad26.COV2.S COVID-19 vaccine or a placebo. CDR3s include the opening cysteine and the closing phenylalanine or tryptophan. D genes are given only for firm matches. A clone size is listed for some rows: how often the clone was seen (once, few, many), or a class if it is expanded.

clone_size,d_call,v_call,j_call,cdr3_aa,cdr3_nt
-,TRBD1,TRBV7-3,TRBJ2-2,CASSPWRGTGFDTGELFF,TGTGCCAGCAGTCCTTGGCGTGGGACAGGGTTTGACACCGGGGAGCTGTTTTTT
-,-,TRBV6-5,TRBJ1-1,CASRNRMNTEAFF,TGTGCCAGTCGTAACAGGATGAACACTGAAGCTTTCTTT
-,-,TRBV29-1,TRBJ2-5,CSVDDRFGETQYF,TGCAGCGTCGATGACAGGTTCGGAGAGACCCAGTACTTC
-,TRBD1,TRBV5-1,TRBJ1-4,CASSGEGQANEKLFF,TGCGCCAGCAGCGGAGAGGGACAGGCAAATGAAAAACTGTTTTTT
-,-,TRBV7-2,TRBJ2-7,CASSLYTKSYEQYF,TGTGCCAGCAGCTTATACACCAAATCCTACGAGCAGTACTTC
-,-,TRBV3-1/TRBV3-2,TRBJ1-1,CASSQGRLNTEAFF,TGTGCCAGCAGCCAAGGAAGACTAAACACTGAAGCTTTCTTT
few,TRBD1,TRBV4-3,TRBJ2-7,CASSLDRGYEQYF,TGCGCCAGCAGCCTAGACAGGGGCTACGAGCAGTACTTC
few,TRBD2,TRBV6-2/TRBV6-3,TRBJ2-3,CASSTGTRGGGSPDTQYF,TGTGCCAGCAGCACCGGGACTAGAGGGGGGGGATCCCCAGATACGCAGTATTTT
-,-,TRBV18,TRBJ1-6,CASSPPGSNNSPLHF,TGTGCCAGCTCACCACCGGGGAGCAATAATTCACCCCTCCACTTT
-,TRBD2,TRBV7-2,TRBJ2-7,CASSLEGLAYEQYF,TGTGCCAGCAGCTTAGAAGGACTAGCTTACGAGCAGTACTTC
-,-,TRBV28,TRBJ1-1,CASSRRLRVGENTEAFF,TGTGCCAGCAGTCGTCGACTCAGGGTGGGGGAGAACACTGAAGCTTTCTTT
-,TRBD1,TRBV3-1/TRBV3-2,TRBJ2-6,CASSYYRGLTGANVLTF,TGTGCCAGCAGCTATTATAGGGGGCTCACTGGGGCCAACGTCCTGACTTTC
-,-,TRBV6-5,TRBJ1-6,CASSLLEVSPLHF,TGTGCCAGCAGTCTCCTGGAGGTGTCACCCCTCCACTTT
once,-,TRBV3-1/TRBV3-2,TRBJ2-7,CASSHASSYEQYF,TGTGCCAGCAGCCATGCAAGCTCCTACGAGCAGTACTTC
-,-,TRBV19,TRBJ2-1,CASSIRGNEQFF,TGTGCCAGTAGTATAAGGGGGAATGAGCAGTTCTTC
-,TRBD2,TRBV28,TRBJ2-5,CASSLDPRGAGETQYF,TGTGCCAGCAGTTTGGATCCGCGGGGGGCGGGGGAGACCCAGTACTTC
-,-,TRBV30,TRBJ1-3,CAWSTGLKNTIYF,TGTGCCTGGTCCACAGGGTTGAAAAACACCATATATTTT
-,TRBD1,TRBV4-1,TRBJ1-4,CASSHTGQGTPNREKLFF,TGCGCCAGCAGCCACACGGGACAGGGAACCCCTAATCGTGAAAAACTGTTTTTT
-,-,TRBV14,TRBJ2-7,CASSQETGQRVVQYF,TGTGCCAGCAGCCAAGAAACGGGGCAGAGGGTTGTGCAGTACTTC
few,-,TRBV6-1,TRBJ1-1,CASSEPGKMNTEAFF,TGTGCCAGCAGTGAACCAGGGAAAATGAACACTGAAGCTTTCTTT
once,-,TRBV27,TRBJ2-1,CASRPGRGSSYNEQFF,TGTGCCAGCAGACCCGGACGGGGAAGCTCCTACAATGAGCAGTTCTTC
-,-,TRBV6-2/TRBV6-3,TRBJ2-3,CASSPRSDTQYF,TGTGCCAGCAGCCCTCGGTCCGATACGCAGTATTTT
-,-,TRBV7-3,TRBJ2-2,CASSLEWGYGELFF,TGTGCCAGCAGCTTAGAGTGGGGATACGGGGAGCTGTTTTTT
few,-,TRBV28,TRBJ1-5,CASSLSGGGHSNQPQHF,TGTGCCAGCAGTTTATCTGGGGGCGGACATAGCAATCAGCCCCAGCATTTT
once,-,TRBV7-5,TRBJ1-5,CARSPRGIRVGRNQPQHF,TGTGCCAGAAGCCCGAGAGGGATCAGGGTAGGGCGCAATCAGCCCCAGCATTTT
-,-,TRBV4-3,TRBJ1-2,CASSQVGAGEGYTF,TGCGCCAGCAGCCAAGTAGGGGCGGGAGAGGGCTACACCTTC
-,TRBD1,TRBV4-3,TRBJ1-4,CASSQDGTGAEKLFF,TGCGCCAGCAGCCAAGACGGGACAGGGGCTGAAAAACTGTTTTTT
once,-,TRBV28,TRBJ2-7,CASSFGQTEQYF,TGTGCCAGCAGTTTCGGACAGACCGAGCAGTACTTC
-,TRBD2,TRBV10-3,TRBJ2-3,CATLNPSGLADTQYF,TGTGCCACCCTAAACCCTAGCGGTTTGGCAGATACGCAGTATTTT
once,-,TRBV14,TRBJ1-1,CASSQDVSSNTEAFF,TGTGCCAGCAGCCAAGATGTTAGTAGTAACACTGAAGCTTTCTTT
-,-,TRBV5-6,TRBJ2-7,CASSLTDRTSYEQYF,TGTGCCAGCAGCTTAACTGACAGGACCTCCTACGAGCAGTACTTC
-,-,TRBV3-1/TRBV3-2,TRBJ1-1,CASSPISSFSGAFF,TGTGCCAGCAGTCCAATAAGTTCCTTTAGCGGAGCTTTCTTT
-,-,TRBV7-9,TRBJ1-1,CASSSRMNTEAFF,TGTGCCAGCAGCTCCAGAATGAACACTGAAGCTTTCTTT
-,-,TRBV4-3,TRBJ1-4,CASSRIVPTNEKLFF,TGCGCCAGCAGCCGGATAGTTCCAACTAATGAAAAACTGTTTTTT
-,-,TRBV4-1,TRBJ1-1,CASSQVAGGETEAFF,TGCGCCAGCAGCCAAGTGGCGGGCGGAGAGACTGAAGCTTTCTTT
few,-,TRBV6-2/TRBV6-3,TRBJ2-7,CASSLDYSYEQYF,TGTGCCAGCAGTTTAGACTACTCCTACGAGCAGTACTTC
-,TRBD1,TRBV7-9,TRBJ2-5,CASSFPDRGQETQYF,TGTGCCAGCAGCTTCCCTGACAGGGGACAAGAGACCCAGTACTTC
-,-,TRBV28,TRBJ2-7,CASSLGETVSYEQYF,TGTGCCAGCAGTTTAGGGGAGACAGTCTCCTACGAGCAGTACTTC
-,-,TRBV6-5,TRBJ2-4,CASSPSGSPNIQYF,TGTGCCAGCAGTCCCTCGGGGAGTCCAAACATTCAGTACTTC
-,TRBD1,TRBV19,TRBJ1-5,CASSEDRVRAQPQHF,TGTGCCAGTAGTGAGGACAGGGTAAGAGCTCAGCCCCAGCATTTT
-,TRBD2,TRBV14,TRBJ2-5,CASSPRTSRKETQYF,TGTGCCAGCAGCCCCAGGACTAGCCGGAAGGAGACCCAGTACTTC
-,TRBD1,TRBV6-5,TRBJ2-5,CATLKGQGETQYF,TGTGCCACCCTGAAAGGACAGGGGGAGACCCAGTACTTC
-,-,TRBV3-1/TRBV3-2,TRBJ2-3,CASSPHRSQYTQYF,TGTGCCAGCAGCCCCCACCGGTCGCAGTATACGCAGTATTTT
-,-,TRBV29-1,TRBJ1-1,CSVTDSPRMNTEAFF,TGCAGCGTGACCGATAGCCCCAGAATGAACACTGAAGCTTTCTTT
-,-,TRBV7-8,TRBJ1-5,CASSLGASSGVSNQPQHF,TGTGCCAGCAGCTTAGGGGCTTCATCCGGGGTTTCCAATCAGCCCCAGCATTTT
-,-,TRBV12-3/TRBV12-4,TRBJ1-5,CASSPKGQPQHF,TGTGCCAGCAGTCCGAAGGGTCAGCCCCAGCATTTT
-,-,TRBV9,TRBJ1-3,CASSVDSPGNTIYF,TGTGCCAGCAGCGTTGACAGTCCTGGAAACACCATATATTTT
-,-,TRBV27,TRBJ2-2,CASSLEWGLTGELFF,TGTGCCAGCAGTTTAGAATGGGGGCTCACCGGGGAGCTGTTTTTT
once,-,TRBV20-1,TRBJ2-7,CSASISLSYEQYF,TGCAGTGCTAGTATTTCCCTCTCCTACGAGCAGTACTTC
-,TRBD1,TRBV5-1,TRBJ1-2,CASSQGARYGYTF,TGCGCCAGCAGCCAGGGGGCAAGGTATGGCTACACCTTC
-,TRBD2,TRBV5-4,TRBJ2-2,CASSSTPGLAISGELFF,TGTGCCAGCAGTTCTACCCCGGGACTAGCAATTTCGGGGGAGCTGTTTTTT
-,-,TRBV2,TRBJ2-7,CASSDRGAESEQYF,TGTGCCAGCAGTGATAGGGGGGCTGAGTCCGAGCAGTACTTC